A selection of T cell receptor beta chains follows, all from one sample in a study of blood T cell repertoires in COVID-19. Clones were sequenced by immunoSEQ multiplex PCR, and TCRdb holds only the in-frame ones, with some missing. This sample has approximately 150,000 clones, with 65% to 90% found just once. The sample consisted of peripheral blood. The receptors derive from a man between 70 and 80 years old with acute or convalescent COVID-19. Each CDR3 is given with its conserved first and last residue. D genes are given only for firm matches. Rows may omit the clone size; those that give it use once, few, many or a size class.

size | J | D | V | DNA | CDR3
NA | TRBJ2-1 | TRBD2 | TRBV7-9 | TGTGCCAGCAGCCTAGCGGGAGCCAATGAGCAGTTCTTC | CASSLAGANEQFF
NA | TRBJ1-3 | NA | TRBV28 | TGTGCCAGCACCCATGGGGCAGGGATCGGAAACACCATATATTTT | CASTHGAGIGNTIYF
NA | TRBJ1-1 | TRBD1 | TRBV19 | TGTGCCAGTACCCGACAGGGGGCGAACACTGAAGCTTTCTTT | CASTRQGANTEAFF
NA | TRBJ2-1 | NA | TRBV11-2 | TGTGCCAGCAGCCCAGCCCCGAGCAGCGATGAGCAGTTCTTC | CASSPAPSSDEQFF
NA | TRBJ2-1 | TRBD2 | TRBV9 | TGTGCCAGCAGCAGCCCTAGCGGGGTGCGCAATGAGCAGTTCTTC | CASSSPSGVRNEQFF
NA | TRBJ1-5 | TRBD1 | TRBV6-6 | TGTGCCAGCAGTCAACCCCCCGGACCAGGACAGGGGAGCCTCTATAGCAATCAGCCCCAGCATTTT | CASSQPPGPGQGSLYSNQPQHF
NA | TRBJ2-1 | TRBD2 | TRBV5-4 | TGTGCCAGCAGCATACCGGGACTAGCGGGAGGTGTTGAGCAGTTCTTC | CASSIPGLAGGVEQFF
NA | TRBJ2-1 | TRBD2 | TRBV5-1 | TGCGCCAGCAGCCCCCTACTAGCGGGAGGAAACAATGAGCAGTTCTTC | CASSPLLAGGNNEQFF
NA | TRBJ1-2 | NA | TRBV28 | TGTGCCAGCAGTTCAGGGATTTATGGCTACACCTTC | CASSSGIYGYTF
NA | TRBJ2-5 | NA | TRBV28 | TGTGCCAGCAGTTCCCAGAGAGGGGAGACCCAGTACTTC | CASSSQRGETQYF
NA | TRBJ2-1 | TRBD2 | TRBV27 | TGTGCCAGCATGGGGGGGGACTCCTACAATGAGCAGTTCTTC | CASMGGDSYNEQFF
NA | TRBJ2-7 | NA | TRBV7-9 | TGTGCCAGCCAAACAGCCCTCTACGAGCAGTACTTC | CASQTALYEQYF
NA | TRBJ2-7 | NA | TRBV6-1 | TGTGCCAGCAGTGATCGCGACAGGTGGGATGAGCAGTACTTC | CASSDRDRWDEQYF
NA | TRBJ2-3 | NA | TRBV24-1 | TGTGCCACCAGTGATTTGAGGGGAGATACGCAGTATTTT | CATSDLRGDTQYF
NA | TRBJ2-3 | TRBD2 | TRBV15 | TGTGCCACCAGCAGAGATCGGGGGGTTGTAGGAGATACGCAGTATTTT | CATSRDRGVVGDTQYF
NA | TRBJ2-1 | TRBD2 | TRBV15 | TGTGCCACCAGCAGAGGACTAGCGCTAGAAGACAATGAGCAGTTCTTC | CATSRGLALEDNEQFF
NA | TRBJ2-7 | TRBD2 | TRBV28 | TGTGCCAGCAGTTCGACGGGCGGGAGGTACGAGCAGTACTTC | CASSSTGGRYEQYF
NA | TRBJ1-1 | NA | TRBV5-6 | TGTGCCAGCAGCCTGGAGAGGGCCACTGAAGCTTTCTTT | CASSLERATEAFF
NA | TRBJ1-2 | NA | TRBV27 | TGTGCCAGCAGTTTAACGGGGAACTATGGCTACACCTTC | CASSLTGNYGYTF
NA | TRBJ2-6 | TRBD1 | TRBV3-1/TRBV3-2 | TGTGCCAGCAGCCAAGGTTGGGGCCAGATAGAGGGGGCGCTAGGGTGGGCCAACGTCCTGACTTTC | CASSQGWGQIEGALGWANVLTF
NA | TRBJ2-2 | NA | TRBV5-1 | TGCGCCAGCAGCTTGGCCCAAACGAACACCGGGGAGCTGTTTTTT | CASSLAQTNTGELFF
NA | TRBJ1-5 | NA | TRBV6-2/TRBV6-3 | TGTGCCAGCAGTAAAGGCCCAGGTGGGCGGCCCCAGCATTTT | CASSKGPGGRPQHF
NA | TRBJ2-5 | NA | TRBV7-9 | TGTGCCAGCAGCCCCCTCCGGGGGCAAGAGACCCAGTACTTC | CASSPLRGQETQYF
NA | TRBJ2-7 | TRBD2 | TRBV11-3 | TGTGCCAGCAGCTTGACTAGCCGATACGAGCAGTACTTC | CASSLTSRYEQYF
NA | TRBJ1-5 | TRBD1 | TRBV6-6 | TGTGCCAGCAGTTCGTTAGTTGGACAGGGGAGTCAGCCCCAGCATTTT | CASSSLVGQGSQPQHF
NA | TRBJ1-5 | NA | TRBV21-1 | TGTGCCAGCAGCCCGAAGGAGGTCCCCGATCAGCCCCAGCATTTT | CASSPKEVPDQPQHF
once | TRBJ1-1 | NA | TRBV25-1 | TGTGCCAGCAGTACAGATAACACTGAAGCTTTCTTT | CASSTDNTEAFF
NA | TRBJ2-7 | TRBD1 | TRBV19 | TGTGCCAGTACCCAGGGGGCCCTACAGGGGCCTGCTACGGAGCAGTACTTC | CASTQGALQGPATEQYF
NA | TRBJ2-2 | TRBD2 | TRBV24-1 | TGTGCCACCAGTGATTTGCGGACTAGCGGGGGCAACACCGGGGAGCTGTTTTTT | CATSDLRTSGGNTGELFF
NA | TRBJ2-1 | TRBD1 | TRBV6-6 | TGTGCCACTTACGGGACAGGACGTGGGAATGAGCAGTTCTTC | CATYGTGRGNEQFF
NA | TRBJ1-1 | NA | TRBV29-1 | TGCAGCGTTGACATTACGGCGGGGCATGAAGCTTTCTTT | CSVDITAGHEAFF
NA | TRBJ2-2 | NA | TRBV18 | TGTGCCAGCTCACTGACCAGGACCGGGGAGCTGTTTTTT | CASSLTRTGELFF
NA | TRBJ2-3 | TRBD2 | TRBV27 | TGTGCCAGCAGGCCTCTAGCGGGTGGGGGAGATACGCAGTATTTT | CASRPLAGGGDTQYF
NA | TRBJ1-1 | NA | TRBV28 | TGTGCCAGCCGGACATTAATGAACACTGAAGCTTTCTTT | CASRTLMNTEAFF
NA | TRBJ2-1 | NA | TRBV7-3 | TGTGCCAGCAGCTTAGGAGCGGGTGAGCAGTTCTTC | CASSLGAGEQFF
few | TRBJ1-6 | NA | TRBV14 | TGTGCCAGCAGCCCTGCGACAGGAGTAAATTCACCCCTCCACTTT | CASSPATGVNSPLHF
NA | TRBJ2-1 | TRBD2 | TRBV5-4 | TGTGCCAGCAGCTTGGGGGGGTCTAGCGGGATTACCTACAATGAGCAGTTCTTC | CASSLGGSSGITYNEQFF
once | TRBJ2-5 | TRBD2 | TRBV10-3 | TGTGCCATCAGGGGGGGGGACGGCCAAGAGACCCAGTACTTC | CAIRGGDGQETQYF
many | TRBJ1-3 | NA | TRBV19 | TGTGCCAGTAGTATTATCGGGCAGGGCGGCTCTGGAAACACCATATATTTT | CASSIIGQGGSGNTIYF
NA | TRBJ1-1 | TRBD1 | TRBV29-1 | TGCAGCGTTGTTGGGACAGATCGTTCACTTTGGAGCGCTTTCTTT | CSVVGTDRSLWSAFF